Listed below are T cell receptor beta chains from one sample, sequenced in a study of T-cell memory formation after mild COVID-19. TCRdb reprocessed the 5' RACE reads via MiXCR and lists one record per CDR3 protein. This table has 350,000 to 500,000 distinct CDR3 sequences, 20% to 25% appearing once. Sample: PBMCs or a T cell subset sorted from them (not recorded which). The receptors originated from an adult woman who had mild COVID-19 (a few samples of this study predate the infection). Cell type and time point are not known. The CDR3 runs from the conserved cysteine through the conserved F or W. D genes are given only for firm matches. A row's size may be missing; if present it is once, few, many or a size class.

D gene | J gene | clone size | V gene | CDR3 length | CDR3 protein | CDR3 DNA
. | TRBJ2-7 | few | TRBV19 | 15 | CASSIRRDRAYEQYF | TGTGCCAGTAGTATACGCCGGGACCGAGCCTACGAGCAGTACTTC
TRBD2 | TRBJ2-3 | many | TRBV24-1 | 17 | CATSDTGTSGNRYTQYF | TGTGCCACCAGTGACACCGGGACTAGCGGCAATCGGTATACGCAGTATTTT
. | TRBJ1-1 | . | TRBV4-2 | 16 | CASSKPGGATNTEAFF | TGTGCCAGCAGCAAACCTGGGGGGGCTACGAACACTGAAGCTTTCTTT
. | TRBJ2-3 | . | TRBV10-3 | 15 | CAISEGQGLPDTQYF | TGTGCCATCAGTGAGGGGCAGGGGCTCCCGGATACGCAGTATTTT
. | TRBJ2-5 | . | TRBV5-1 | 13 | CASSGQLGETQYF | TGCGCCAGCAGCGGCCAACTAGGAGAGACCCAGTACTTC
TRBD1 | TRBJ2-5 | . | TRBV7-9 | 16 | CASSEGTAYAQETQYF | TGTGCCAGCAGCGAGGGGACAGCCTATGCACAAGAGACCCAGTACTTC
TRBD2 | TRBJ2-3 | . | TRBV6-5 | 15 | CASSTRGGLRDTQYF | TGTGCCAGCAGCACCCGGGGGGGCTTAAGAGATACGCAGTATTTT
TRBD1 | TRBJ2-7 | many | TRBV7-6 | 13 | CASSPGQGREQYF | TGTGCCAGCAGCCCCGGACAGGGACGGGAGCAGTACTTC
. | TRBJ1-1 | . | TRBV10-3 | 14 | CAIMEGRGRTEAFF | TGTGCCATCATGGAGGGCCGCGGGCGAACTGAAGCTTTCTTT
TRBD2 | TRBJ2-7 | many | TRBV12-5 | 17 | CASGSWLAGGSSYEQYF | TGTGCTAGTGGTTCATGGCTAGCGGGCGGTAGCTCCTACGAGCAGTACTTC
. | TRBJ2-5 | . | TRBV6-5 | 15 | CASRTGLGRQETQYF | TGTGCCAGCAGGACGGGGTTGGGGAGACAAGAGACCCAGTACTTC
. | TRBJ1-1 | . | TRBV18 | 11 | CASSTSYEAFF | TGTGCCAGCTCGACCTCCTATGAAGCTTTCTTT
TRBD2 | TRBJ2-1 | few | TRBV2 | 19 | CASMATSGRAYSSYNEQFF | TGTGCCAGCATGGCGACTAGCGGGAGGGCCTACAGCTCCTACAATGAGCAGTTCTTC
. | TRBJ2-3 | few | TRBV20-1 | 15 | CSARDHSSGTDTQYF | TGCAGTGCTAGAGATCATTCTAGCGGCACAGATACGCAGTATTTT
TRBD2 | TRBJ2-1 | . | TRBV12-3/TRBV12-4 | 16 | CASSPVVSGSTNEQFF | TGTGCCAGCAGCCCTGTAGTTAGCGGGAGTACAAATGAGCAGTTCTTC
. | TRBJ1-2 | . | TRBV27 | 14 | CASSPLTSLYGYTF | TGTGCCAGCAGTCCACTGACGAGTCTTTATGGCTACACCTTC
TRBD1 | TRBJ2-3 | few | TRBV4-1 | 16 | CASSLDRSKGTDTQYF | TGCGCCAGCAGCCTGGACAGGAGCAAGGGGACAGATACGCAGTATTTT
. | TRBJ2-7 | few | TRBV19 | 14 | CASSNLGSVYEQYF | TGTGCCAGTAGCAACCTAGGATCTGTCTACGAGCAGTACTTC
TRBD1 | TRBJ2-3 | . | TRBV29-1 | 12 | CSVTGTALTQYF | TGCAGCGTAACAGGGACAGCTCTTACGCAGTATTTT
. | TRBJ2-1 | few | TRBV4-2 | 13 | CASSHENYNEQFF | TGTGCCAGCAGCCATGAGAATTACAATGAGCAGTTCTTC
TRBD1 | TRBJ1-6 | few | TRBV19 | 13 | CASGDSRNSPLHF | TGTGCCAGTGGGGACAGTAGGAATTCACCCCTCCACTTT
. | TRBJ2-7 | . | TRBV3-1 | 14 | CASSLGGQPYEQYF | TGTGCCAGCAGCCTCGGGGGGCAACCCTACGAGCAGTACTTC
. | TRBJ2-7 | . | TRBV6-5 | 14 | CASRRTPSSYEQYF | TGTGCCAGCAGGAGGACACCGAGCTCCTACGAGCAGTACTTC
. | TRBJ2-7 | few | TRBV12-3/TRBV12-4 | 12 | CASMQQSYEQYF | TGTGCCAGCATGCAGCAATCCTACGAGCAGTACTTC
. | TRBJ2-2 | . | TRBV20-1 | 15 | CSARVRARGAGELFF | TGCAGTGCTAGAGTCCGAGCGCGGGGCGCCGGGGAGCTGTTTTTT
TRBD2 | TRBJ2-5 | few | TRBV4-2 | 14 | CASSQGLAGETQYF | TGTGCCAGCAGCCAAGGACTAGCGGGGGAGACCCAGTACTTC
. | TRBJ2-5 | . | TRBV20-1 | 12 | CRVTGKRETQYF | TGCAGGGTTACAGGGAAGCGAGAGACCCAGTACTTC
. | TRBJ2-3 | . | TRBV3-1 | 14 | CASSQVGTTDTQYF | TGTGCCAGCAGCCAAGTGGGGACTACAGATACGCAGTATTTT
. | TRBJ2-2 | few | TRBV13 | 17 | CASSRRGFEPHTGELFF | TGTGCCAGTAGCCGAAGGGGGTTCGAGCCGCACACCGGGGAGCTGTTTTTT
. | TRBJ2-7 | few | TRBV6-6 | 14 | CASSWAQVSYEQYF | TGTGCCAGCTCCTGGGCCCAGGTTTCCTACGAGCAGTACTTC
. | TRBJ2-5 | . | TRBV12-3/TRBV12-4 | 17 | CASRNLGRGNSGETQYF | TGTGCCAGCAGAAACCTCGGCCGGGGCAACTCCGGGGAGACCCAGTACTTC
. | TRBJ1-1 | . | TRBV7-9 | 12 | CASSNQDFEAFF | TGTGCCAGCAGCAACCAAGACTTTGAAGCTTTCTTT
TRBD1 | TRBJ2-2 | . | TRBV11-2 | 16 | CASSLDRGSIAGELFF | TGTGCCAGCAGCCTAGACAGGGGTAGTATTGCCGGGGAGCTGTTTTTT
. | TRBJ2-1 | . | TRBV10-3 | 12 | CAIRGVQDEQFF | TGTGCCATCAGAGGGGTTCAGGATGAGCAGTTCTTC
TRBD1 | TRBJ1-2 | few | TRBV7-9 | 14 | CASSFPGGAHGYTF | TGTGCCAGCAGCTTCCCAGGGGGCGCGCATGGCTACACCTTC
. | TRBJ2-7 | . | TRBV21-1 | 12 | CASSKRGAGQYF | TGTGCCAGCAGCAAACGCGGCGCAGGGCAGTACTTC
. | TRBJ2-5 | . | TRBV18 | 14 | CASSAQTGGETQYF | TGTGCCAGCTCCGCCCAGACGGGCGGGGAGACCCAGTACTTC
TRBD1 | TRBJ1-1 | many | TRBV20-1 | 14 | CSASPGTGDTEAFF | TGCAGTGCTAGTCCCGGGACAGGGGACACTGAAGCTTTCTTT
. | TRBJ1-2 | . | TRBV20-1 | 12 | CSARGLSQAYTF | TGCAGTGCTAGAGGGCTCTCTCAAGCCTACACCTTC
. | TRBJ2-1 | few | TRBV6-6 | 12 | CASKSGYNEQFF | TGTGCCAGCAAGTCGGGGTACAATGAGCAGTTCTTC
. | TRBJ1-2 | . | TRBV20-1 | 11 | CSAPGTAGYTF | TGCAGTGCTCCCGGGACTGCTGGCTACACCTTC
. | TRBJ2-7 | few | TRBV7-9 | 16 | CASSPEVTGRLFEQYF | TGTGCCAGCAGCCCTGAAGTGACAGGGAGGTTGTTCGAGCAGTACTTC
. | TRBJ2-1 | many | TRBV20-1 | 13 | CSARWVAINEQFF | TGCAGTGCTAGATGGGTGGCCATCAATGAGCAGTTCTTC